The 27 T cell receptor beta chains in this list originate from one sample, sequenced in a study of blood T cell repertoires in COVID-19. Generated by immunoSEQ multiplex PCR, the TCRdb table keeps only in-frame clones and is missing some. The data hold 160,000 or so clones, with 81% observed a single time. Material: PBMCs or T cells enriched from blood (not recorded which). The receptors stem from a woman between 35 and 50 years old with acute COVID-19.

This clone is a singleton in its sample. The genes are TRBV7-9 and TRBJ2-5; D unresolved. The CDR3 is made up of 15 amino acids. V was trimmed by 2 bases and J by 0 bases, leaving 10 bases between them. Per germline, CDR1 SEHNR and CDR2 FQNEAQ (reference sequence). The CDR3 DNA sequence: TGTGCCAGCAGCTTAAGTGGTCCGGACCAAGAGACCCAGTACTTC. This encodes CASSLSGPDQETQYF.

The J gene is TRBJ1-3, the V gene TRBV9; 9 nucleotides agree with TRBD1. The CDR3 is made up of 18 amino acids. Germline trimming cut 4 bases from V and 0 bases from J; bases unmatched to any gene: 11. The V gene's germline CDR1 is SGDLS and CDR2 YYNGEE. CDR3 DNA: TGTGCCAGCAGCCCCCGGGGAGAGACAGGGGGCTCTGGAAACACCATATATTTT. It yields the protein CASSPRGETGGSGNTIYF.

The chain employs TRBV5-1 and TRBJ2-2; TRBD2 matches 11 bases. In germline, CDR1 is SGHRS, CDR2 YFSETQ. With V trimmed by 2 bases and J by 2 bases, 2 bases remained unmatched. The CDR3 runs 16 residues. Written as DNA, the CDR3 is TGCGCCAGCAGCTTTAGCGGGAGGGGAAACACCGGGGAGCTGTTTTTT. Amino acids: CASSFSGRGNTGELFF. Full variable domain (missing parts from reference TRBV5-1 and TRBJ2-2): KAGVTQTPRYLIKTRGQQVTLSCSPISGHRSVSWYQQTPGQGLQFLFEYFSETQRNKGNFPGRFSGRQFSNSRSEMNVSTLELGDSALYLCASSFSGRGNTGELFFGEGSRLTVL.

This clone has more than one count but fewer than ten. Other nucleotide sequences in the sample specify the same CDR3. The chain has TRBV19 and TRBJ1-2; 7 bases agree with TRBD1. Germline CDR1 and CDR2: LNHDA and SQIVND (reference sequence). The CDR3 spans 16 residues. V was clipped by 3 bases and J by 0 bases; unmatched bases: 7. CDR3 protein: CASSIGPGTANYGYTF. As DNA, the CDR3 is TGTGCCAGTAGTATTGGACCCGGGACAGCTAACTATGGCTACACCTTC.

The chain carries TRBV4-2 and TRBJ1-6; 7 bases are a match to TRBD1. CDR3 length equals 15 residues. In germline, CDR1 is LGHNA, CDR2 YNFKEQ. J gave up 8 bases and V 5 bases, and 9 bases lay outside the gene matches. The CDR3 sequence is CASSSRRQGDSPLHF. CDR3 nucleotides: TGTGCCAGCAGCTCCCGTCGACAGGGTGATTCACCCCTCCACTTT.

The rearrangement uses TRBV5-4 and TRBJ2-3; D remains unclear. This CDR3 comprises 15 residues. Germline V CDR1 and CDR2: SGHNT, YYREEE (reference sequence). Trimming left V 2 bases short and J 0 bases short, with 10 bases between. The CDR3 sequence is CASSFHGASTDTQYF. CDR3 bases: TGTGCCAGCAGCTTCCATGGAGCTAGCACAGATACGCAGTATTTT.

V usage is TRBV7-2 and J usage is TRBJ2-5, with D unresolved. Germline CDR1 SGHTA, CDR2 FQGNSA. The CDR3 has 15 amino acids. The V end was cut by 2 bases, the J end by 1 base, with 11 bases between. CDR3: CASSLIPGPQETQYF. CDR3 DNA sequence: TGTGCCAGCAGCTTAATCCCCGGTCCCCAAGAGACCCAGTACTTC. Using reference TRBV7-2 and TRBJ2-5 for the parts outside the CDR3, the full variable domain is GAGVSQSPSNKVTEKGKDVELRCDPISGHTALYWYRQSLGQGLEFLIYFQGNSAPDKSGLPSDRFSAERTGGSVSTLTIQRTQQEDSAVYLCASSLIPGPQETQYFGPGTRLLVL.

This sequence joins TRBV3-1 (or the pseudogene TRBV3-2) and TRBJ2-1; TRBD2 agrees at 8 bases. Germline CDR1 and CDR2: LGHDT and YNNKEL (reference sequence). The junction had 2 bases not matched to a gene; V was cut back by 4 bases and J by 9 bases. The CDR3 has 12 amino acids. CDR3 residues: CASSLGRGEQFF. The CDR3 DNA reads as TGTGCCAGCAGCCTCGGGAGGGGTGAGCAGTTCTTC.

The chain carries TRBV2 and TRBJ2-3; 10 bases match TRBD2. Germline-derived CDR1 and CDR2 are SNHLY and FYNNEI. V gave up 5 bases and J gave up 14 bases; unmatched junction bases: 10. This CDR3 has 13 amino acids. The CDR3 nucleotides read TGTGCCAGCAGTCCCCCAGCGGGAGGGCCGGGGTATTTT. Translation gives CASSPPAGGPGYF.

The V call is TRBV2, the J call TRBJ2-7; 12 bases are a match to TRBD2. This CDR3 is built from 15 residues. Germline V gene data show CDR1 as SNHLY and CDR2 as FYNNEI. With 6 bases clipped from V and 3 bases from J, the junction kept 6 bases outside the gene matches. CDR3 sequence reads: CASRPWTSGNYEQYF. In DNA, the CDR3 is TGTGCCAGCAGACCGTGGACTAGCGGGAACTACGAGCAGTACTTC.

This clone was seen more than once but under ten times. CDR3 bases: TGTGCCAGCAGTGGCCGGGGCCTTAGCGGGAGTGGGTCCTACGAGCAGTACTTC. Translation: CASSGRGLSGSGSYEQYF. The V and J genes are TRBV6-1 and TRBJ2-7; 9 bases fit TRBD2. CDR3 length: 18 amino acids. J gave up 1 base and V 4 bases, and 14 bases lay outside the gene matches. Germline-derived CDR1 and CDR2 are MNHNS and SASEGT.

The V and J genes are TRBV10-3 and TRBJ2-3; 7 nucleotides match TRBD2. CDR1 is ENHRY, CDR2 SYGVKD, per germline. CDR3 length: 15 amino acids. Germline trimming cut 4 bases from V and 2 bases from J; bases unmatched to any gene: 6. As DNA, the CDR3 is TGTGCCATCAGTGCCGGAGGGAGGGACACAGATACGCAGTATTTT. Translated, it gives CAISAGGRDTDTQYF.

This chain uses TRBV7-3 with TRBJ2-2; TRBD1 might be the D (6 bases). Trimming removed 0 bases from V and 4 bases from J, with 12 bases in between. CDR1 and CDR2 (germline): SGHTA, FQGTGA. This CDR3 region has 16 residues. CDR3 DNA sequence: TGTGCCAGCAGCTTAACTGGGACACTGGGCACCGGGGAGCTGTTTTTT. This codes for CASSLTGTLGTGELFF.

The gene calls are TRBV9 and TRBJ1-2; 7 bases fit TRBD1. This CDR3 comprises 14 residues. Germline V gene data show CDR1 as SGDLS and CDR2 as YYNGEE. With V trimmed by 4 bases and J by 4 bases, 7 bases remained unmatched. DNA for the CDR3: TGTGCCAGCAGCCCCCTGGGACAGATCTATGGCTACACCTTC. Translation: CASSPLGQIYGYTF.

The DNA for the CDR3 is TGTGCCAGCAGCTTGCCACTAGCGGGAGGGGACACAGATACGCAGTATTTT. This encodes CASSLPLAGGDTDTQYF. The V gene is TRBV7-6, the J gene TRBJ2-3; TRBD2 agrees at 13 bases. Trimming removed 3 bases from V and 2 bases from J; junction bases left unmatched: 5. The CDR3 extends over 17 amino acids. Germline V gives CDR1 SGHVS, CDR2 FNYEAQ. The full variable domain, completed using reference TRBV7-6 and TRBJ2-3, is GAGVSQSPRYKVTKRGQDVALRCDPISGHVSLYWYRQALGQGPEFLTYFNYEAQQDKSGLPNDRFSAERPEGSISTLTIQRTEQRDSAMYRCASSLPLAGGDTDTQYFGPGTRLTVL.

The chain links TRBV19 to TRBJ1-5, with 11 bases lining up with TRBD1. Germline V gene sequence: CDR1 LNHDA, CDR2 SQIVND (reference sequence). The CDR3 has 14 amino acids. Unmatched junction bases numbered 4, after V lost 6 bases and J lost 6 bases. This chain's CDR3 is CASSWTGGPQPQHF. In nucleotides, the CDR3 is TGTGCCAGTAGCTGGACAGGGGGCCCTCAGCCCCAGCATTTT.

The chain links TRBV7-9 to TRBJ2-3, with 8 bases identical to TRBD2. The germline CDR1 and CDR2 sequences are SEHNR and FQNEAQ (reference sequence). The trim removed 5 bases at V and 6 bases at J, leaving 10 bases unmatched. The CDR3 is 15 residues long. CDR3 bases: TGTGCCAGCAGCCCCGGGGGGGCGGGAGTTGATACGCAGTATTTT. Its translation is CASSPGGAGVDTQYF. The full variable domain, completed using reference TRBV7-9 and TRBJ2-3, is DTGVSQNPRHKITKRGQNVTFRCDPISEHNRLYWYRQTLGQGPEFLTYFQNEAQLEKSRLLSDRFSAERPKGSFSTLEIQRTEQGDSAMYLCASSPGGAGVDTQYFGPGTRLTVL.

The chain uses TRBV19 and TRBJ1-2; D is perhaps TRBD1 (6 bases). V was cut by 6 bases and J by 0 bases, with 14 bases left in between. Germline V gene sequence: CDR1 LNHDA, CDR2 SQIVND (reference sequence). This CDR3 region has 15 residues. CDR3 sequence reads: CASRNEGHTNYGYTF. CDR3 DNA sequence: TGTGCCAGTAGGAACGAGGGACATACTAACTATGGCTACACCTTC. Full variable domain (rest looked up from reference TRBV19 and TRBJ1-2): DGGITQSPKYLFRKEGQNVTLSCEQNLNHDAMYWYRQDPGQGLRLIYYSQIVNDFQKGDIAEGYSVSREKKESFPLTVTSAQKNPTAFYLCASRNEGHTNYGYTFGSGTRLTVV.

V usage is TRBV5-1 and J usage is TRBJ2-5; 8 bases are a match to TRBD1. Looked up from germline, CDR1 is SGHRS and CDR2 is YFSETQ. The CDR3 is 17 amino acids. V shed 0 bases, J shed 1 base, and the junction held 8 bases outside the gene matches. The CDR3 DNA sequence: TGCGCCAGCAGCTTGGCCGTCAGTACAGGGGGCCAAGAGACCCAGTACTTC. This codes for CASSLAVSTGGQETQYF.

This clone was recorded once. The chain couples TRBV5-1 to TRBJ2-7; 7 positions agree with TRBD1. The CDR3 is made up of 14 amino acids. The germline gives CDR1 SGHRS, CDR2 YFSETQ. The V and J ends lost 7 bases and 1 base, in that order; junction bases with no gene match: 8. The CDR3 nucleotides are TGCGCCAGCCGCGCCTCGGACAGGTCCTACGAGCAGTACTTC. It translates to CASRASDRSYEQYF.

This chain links TRBV5-1 with TRBJ1-1; tentatively, D is TRBD1 (5 bases). This CDR3 has 16 amino acids. V was trimmed by 7 bases and J by 1 base, leaving 20 bases between them. In germline, CDR1 is SGHRS, CDR2 YFSETQ. CDR3 region: CASGHGTEVRNTEAFF. The CDR3, as DNA: TGCGCCAGCGGTCACGGGACTGAAGTAAGGAACACTGAAGCTTTCTTT.

The chain uses TRBV27 and TRBJ2-7; weak D call: TRBD2 (6 bases). CDR3 length: 15 amino acids. V was trimmed by 1 base and J by 3 bases, leaving 13 bases between them. Germline V CDR1 and CDR2: MNHEY, SMNVEV (reference sequence). The CDR3 DNA sequence: TGTGCCAGCAGTTTATGGAGGGGCGCGGGCTACGAGCAGTACTTC. Its translation: CASSLWRGAGYEQYF.

The chain combines TRBV7-9 with TRBJ1-1; 11 nucleotides match TRBD1. J was trimmed by 10 bases and V by 1 base; bases with no gene match: 2. The CDR3 spans 13 residues. Germline lookup yields CDR1 SEHNR and CDR2 FQNEAQ (reference sequence). Here the CDR3 reads CASSLGTGGRAFF. CDR3 nucleotide sequence: TGTGCCAGCAGCTTAGGGACAGGGGGCCGAGCTTTCTTT.

The chain uses TRBV6-5 and TRBJ1-6; 9 nucleotides align to TRBD1. V lost 6 bases, J lost 7 bases, and 7 bases stayed unmatched. The germline V gene encodes CDR1 MNHEY and CDR2 SVGAGI. The CDR3 length is 15 residues. CDR3 residues: CASRSGTGRNSPLHF. DNA of the CDR3: TGTGCCAGCAGGTCCGGGACAGGGCGCAATTCACCCCTCCACTTT.

The table lists this clone with a count of one. The rearrangement links TRBV30 to TRBJ1-5, with a possible D match to TRBD1 (6 bases). Trimming took 1 base from V and 6 from J, leaving 13 bases between them. The CDR3 spans 14 residues. Looked up from germline, CDR1 is GTSNPN and CDR2 is SVGIG (reference sequence). Here the CDR3 reads CAWSAGQFIQPQHF. CDR3 sequence (DNA): TGTGCCTGGAGTGCGGGACAATTTATTCAGCCCCAGCATTTT.

The chain uses TRBV9 and TRBJ2-5, with 10 bases that match TRBD2. Trimming cost V 0 bases and J 5 bases; bases outside gene matches: 4. From germline, CDR1 is SGDLS and CDR2 YYNGEE. The CDR3 has 15 amino acids. The CDR3 region has the DNA TGTGCCAGCAGCGTAGGAAGCGGGAGGGTTGAGACCCAGTACTTC. Amino acid sequence: CASSVGSGRVETQYF.

The rearrangement uses TRBV18 and TRBJ1-1; 7 bases are a match to TRBD1. The CDR3 extends over 13 amino acids. J was trimmed by 5 bases and V by 2 bases; bases with no gene match: 2. Germline CDR1 reads KGHSH; CDR2 reads LQKENI. The CDR3 is CASSPGTVTEAFF. The DNA of the CDR3 is TGTGCCAGCTCACCAGGGACAGTTACTGAAGCTTTCTTT.